The rows below give T cell receptor beta chains drawn from one sample of a study of cytomegalovirus exposure and HLA in healthy donors. The protocol was immunoSEQ multiplex PCR, while the TCRdb copy is restricted to in-frame clones and leaves out a portion. The sample records roughly 96,000 clones, about 70% being singletons. Sequencing used PBMCs. These receptors were collected from a female donor in good health and CMV-seropositive. The CDR3 runs from the conserved cysteine through the conserved F or W. Each record gives: V gene, J gene, D gene, clone size, CDR3 DNA, CDR3 protein. A D gene is named only where the DNA matches it firmly. Size tells how often a clone was seen (once, few, many) or the class of an expanded clone, and some rows leave it out.

>TRBV28|TRBJ2-5|.|.
TGTGCCAGCAGTCCCTTATCCGAGGGAGAGACCCAGTACTTC
CASSPLSEGETQYF
>TRBV6-6|TRBJ2-1|.|.
TGTGCCAGCACCCCGGCCCGGGGGGCCCACAATGAGCAGTTCTTC
CASTPARGAHNEQFF
>TRBV20-1|TRBJ2-7|.|.
TGCAGTGCTTCCCAACGCGGGCAGTACTTC
CSASQRGQYF
>TRBV6-1|TRBJ1-4|TRBD1|.
TGTGCCAGCAGAAGGGACAGAGCTAATGAAAAACTGTTTTTT
CASRRDRANEKLFF
>TRBV29-1|TRBJ1-2|TRBD1|.
TGCAGCGCCTCGGGACAGGGGGCGCGGGGCTACACCTTC
CSASGQGARGYTF
>TRBV9|TRBJ2-7|TRBD1|.
TGTGCCAGCAGCGTAGGGGGGACAGGGGGCTACGAGCAGTACTTC
CASSVGGTGGYEQYF
>TRBV30|TRBJ1-2|.|.
TGTGCCTGGAGAATTGCAGGGTATTGGGACTATGGCTACACCTTC
CAWRIAGYWDYGYTF
>TRBV10-3|TRBJ2-2|.|many
TGTGCCATTCTCACGGAGACCGGGGAGCTGTTTTTT
CAILTETGELFF
>TRBV11-1|TRBJ1-4|.|.
TGTGCCAGCGCTAGAGACAATGAAAAACTGTTTTTT
CASARDNEKLFF
>TRBV5-1|TRBJ1-1|.|.
TGCGCCAGCAGCTCGATGGGCCGTACTGAAGCTTTCTTT
CASSSMGRTEAFF
>TRBV7-2|TRBJ2-1|TRBD1|.
TGTGCCAGCAGCTTAGACGGACAGGGGTGGAATGAGCAGTTCTTC
CASSLDGQGWNEQFF
>TRBV7-3|TRBJ2-2|.|.
TGTGCCAGCAGCTTAGGCCGGGACACCGGGGAGCTGTTTTTT
CASSLGRDTGELFF
>TRBV18|TRBJ2-2|.|.
TGTGCCAGCTCATCCCATCCCGGGAGCACCGGGGAGCTGTTTTTT
CASSSHPGSTGELFF
>TRBV7-2|TRBJ1-4|.|.
TGTGCCAGCAGCTTAGGAAGGGGTCGAGGAAAACTGTTTTTT
CASSLGRGRGKLFF
>TRBV5-1|TRBJ2-7|TRBD1|.
TGCGCCAGCAGCCTTCTAGGACAGGGCGCCTACGAGCAGTACTTC
CASSLLGQGAYEQYF
>TRBV18|TRBJ1-1|TRBD1|.
TGTGCCAGCTCACCTCTACAGGGGGTGAACACTGAAGCTTTCTTT
CASSPLQGVNTEAFF
>TRBV29-1|TRBJ1-2|.|.
TGCAGCACCTCGACAGAAATTGAAGGCTACACCTTC
CSTSTEIEGYTF
>TRBV2|TRBJ1-2|.|.
TGTGCCAGCAGTGAAAGCGGCAGTTTCTATGGCTACACCTTC
CASSESGSFYGYTF
>TRBV29-1|TRBJ2-7|.|.
TGCAGCGCCTCACCCCAGGGGCGAGAGCAGTACTTC
CSASPQGREQYF
>TRBV11-2|TRBJ2-1|.|once
TGTGCCAGCAGCTTATCGGAGAGGAGTGAGCAGTTCTTC
CASSLSERSEQFF
>TRBV11-2|TRBJ2-3|.|.
TGTGCCAGCAGCTTAGTCCGACTTGTTACAGATACGCAGTATTTT
CASSLVRLVTDTQYF
>TRBV5-4|TRBJ2-5|.|.
TGTGCCAGCAGCCTCACTTCGGAGACCCAGTACTTC
CASSLTSETQYF